The T cell receptor (beta chain) described here comes from a study of blood T cell repertoires in COVID-19. For the study at large: The cDNA or gDNA used as material had been derived from T cells, B-cell-depleted T cells, or PBMCs.

The germline CDR1 and CDR2 sequences are LGHDT and YNNKEL (reference sequence). There are 14 residues in the CDR3. V lost 4 bases and J 3 bases, leaving 12 bases between the germline ends. The count of this clone is one. Sequencing used immunoSEQ multiplex PCR; TCRdb keeps in-frame clones, though not all of them. The sample has fewer than 15,000 clones; about 88% are singletons. J is TRBJ1-1 and V is TRBV3-1 (or the pseudogene TRBV3-2); D perhaps matches TRBD1 (6 bases). Sequencing was done on a sample of peripheral blood. This sequence was found in a human donor in a cohort sampled during active COVID-19. DNA of the CDR3: TGTGCCAGCAGCCCCCAGGGGAAATACACTGAAGCTTTCTTT. Its translation: CASSPQGKYTEAFF.